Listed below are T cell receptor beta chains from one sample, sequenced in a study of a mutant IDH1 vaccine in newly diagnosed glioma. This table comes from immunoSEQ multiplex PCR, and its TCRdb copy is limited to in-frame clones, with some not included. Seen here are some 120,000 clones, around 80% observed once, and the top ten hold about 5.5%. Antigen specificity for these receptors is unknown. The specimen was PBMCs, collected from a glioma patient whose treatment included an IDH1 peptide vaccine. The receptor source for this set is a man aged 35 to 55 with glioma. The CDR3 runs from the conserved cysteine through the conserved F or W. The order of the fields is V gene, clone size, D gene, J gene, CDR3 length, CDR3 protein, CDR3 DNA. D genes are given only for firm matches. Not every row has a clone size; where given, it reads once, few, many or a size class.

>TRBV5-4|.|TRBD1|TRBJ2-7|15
CASSLPGQGHPEQYF
TGTGCCAGCAGCTTACCGGGACAGGGCCATCCCGAGCAGTACTTC
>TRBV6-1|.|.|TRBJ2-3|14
CASSGRLAGGTQYF
TGTGCCAGCAGTGGTCGACTAGCAGGGGGTACGCAGTATTTT
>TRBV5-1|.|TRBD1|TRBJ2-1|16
CASSLGTGVFNNEQFF
TGCGCCAGCAGCTTGGGGACAGGTGTATTCAACAATGAGCAGTTCTTC
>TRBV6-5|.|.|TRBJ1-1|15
CASTLDWGLNTEAFF
TGTGCCAGCACCCTAGATTGGGGGTTGAACACTGAAGCTTTCTTT
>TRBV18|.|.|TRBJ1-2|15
CASSPMGIADYGYTF
TGTGCCAGCTCACCTATGGGGATTGCTGACTATGGCTACACCTTC
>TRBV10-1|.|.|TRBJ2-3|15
CASSEGTGSTDTQYF
TGCGCCAGCAGTGAAGGAACAGGGAGCACAGATACGCAGTATTTT
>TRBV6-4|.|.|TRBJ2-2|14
CASSDGSAAGELFF
TGTGCCAGCAGTGACGGGTCCGCCGCCGGGGAGCTGTTTTTT
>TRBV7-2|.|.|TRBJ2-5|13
CASGQPRQETQYF
TGTGCCAGTGGCCAGCCGCGACAAGAGACCCAGTACTTC
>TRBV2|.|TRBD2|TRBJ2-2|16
CASSAGGRRDTGELFF
TGTGCCAGCAGTGCGGGCGGGAGAAGGGACACCGGGGAGCTGTTTTTT
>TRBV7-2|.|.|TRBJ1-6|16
CASSLNRSSYNSPLHF
TGTGCCAGCAGCTTAAATAGAAGCTCCTATAATTCACCCCTCCACTTT
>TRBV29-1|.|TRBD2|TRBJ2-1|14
CSARGGSSYNEQFF
TGCAGCGCCCGTGGCGGGAGCTCCTACAATGAGCAGTTCTTC
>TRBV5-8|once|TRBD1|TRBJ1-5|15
CATTPQGGNNQPQHF
TGTGCCACCACCCCACAGGGGGGGAACAATCAGCCCCAGCATTTT
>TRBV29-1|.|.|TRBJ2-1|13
CSVEGTLYNEQFF
TGCAGCGTTGAAGGGACACTCTACAATGAGCAGTTCTTC
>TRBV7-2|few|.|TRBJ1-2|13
CASSLMTGYGYTF
TGTGCCAGCAGCTTAATGACTGGCTATGGCTACACCTTC
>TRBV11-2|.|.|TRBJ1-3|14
CASSPGTIGNTIYF
TGTGCCAGCAGCCCAGGGACAATTGGAAACACCATATATTTT
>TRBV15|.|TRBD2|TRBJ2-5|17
CATSRDDWRERQETQYF
TGTGCCACCAGCAGAGATGATTGGCGGGAGCGTCAAGAGACCCAGTACTTC
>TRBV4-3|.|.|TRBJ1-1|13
CASSQDSDREAFF
TGCGCCAGCAGCCAAGACTCCGACAGGGAAGCTTTCTTT
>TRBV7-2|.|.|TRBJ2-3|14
CASSLVGRLETQYF
TGTGCCAGCAGCTTAGTGGGCAGGTTGGAAACGCAGTATTTT
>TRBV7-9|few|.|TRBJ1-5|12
CASSLASQPQHF
TGTGCCAGCAGCTTAGCGTCTCAGCCCCAGCATTTT
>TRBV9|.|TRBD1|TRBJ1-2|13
CASTRTGGYGYTF
TGTGCCAGCACTCGGACAGGGGGGTATGGCTACACCTTC
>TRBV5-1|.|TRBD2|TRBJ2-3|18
CASSVGLAGGRSTDTQYF
TGCGCCAGCAGCGTAGGACTAGCGGGAGGCCGGAGCACAGATACGCAGTATTTT
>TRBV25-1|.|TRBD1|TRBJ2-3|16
CASSDTTGGWTDTQYF
TGTGCCAGCAGTGATACGACAGGGGGATGGACAGATACGCAGTATTTT
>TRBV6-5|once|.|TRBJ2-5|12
CASSSVKETQYF
TGTGCCAGCAGTTCGGTAAAAGAGACCCAGTACTTC
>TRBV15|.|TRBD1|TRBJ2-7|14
CATSRDRSSYEQYF
TGTGCCACCAGCAGGGACAGGAGCTCCTACGAGCAGTACTTC
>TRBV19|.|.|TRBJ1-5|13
CASLGPGNQPQHF
TGTGCCAGCCTTGGGCCGGGAAATCAGCCCCAGCATTTT
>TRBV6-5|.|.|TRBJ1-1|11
CASLGLTEAFF
TGTGCCAGCTTGGGACTCACTGAAGCTTTCTTT
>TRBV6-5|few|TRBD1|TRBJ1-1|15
CASRGDRGFNTEAFF
TGTGCCAGCAGGGGGGACAGGGGGTTTAACACTGAAGCTTTCTTT
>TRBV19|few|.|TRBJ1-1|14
CASSIAQMNTEAFF
TGTGCCAGTAGTATAGCGCAGATGAACACTGAAGCTTTCTTT
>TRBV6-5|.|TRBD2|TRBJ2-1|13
CASTTSGFHEQFF
TGTGCCAGCACGACTAGCGGGTTTCATGAGCAGTTCTTC
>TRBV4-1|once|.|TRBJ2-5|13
CASSSGGQETQYF
TGCGCCAGCAGCAGCGGCGGCCAAGAGACCCAGTACTTC
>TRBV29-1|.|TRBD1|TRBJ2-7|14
CSVAQGQGMYEQYF
TGCAGCGTTGCTCAGGGACAGGGAATGTACGAGCAGTACTTC
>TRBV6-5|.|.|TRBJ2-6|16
CASSYSALSGANVLTF
TGTGCCAGCAGTTACTCAGCCCTCTCTGGGGCCAACGTCCTGACTTTC
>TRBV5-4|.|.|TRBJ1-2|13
CASSAADDYGYTF
TGTGCCAGCAGCGCGGCGGATGACTATGGCTACACCTTC
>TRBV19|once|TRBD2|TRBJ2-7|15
CASSLTGTTGGEQYF
TGTGCCAGTAGTCTTACCGGGACTACCGGGGGCGAGCAGTACTTC
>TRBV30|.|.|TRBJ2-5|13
CASNFGVQETQYF
TGTGCCTCGAATTTCGGGGTCCAAGAGACCCAGTACTTC
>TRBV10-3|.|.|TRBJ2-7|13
CAISPAVGAEQYF
TGTGCCATCAGTCCGGCTGTAGGGGCCGAGCAGTACTTC
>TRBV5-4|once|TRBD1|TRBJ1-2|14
CASSQGVGGFGYTF
TGTGCCAGCAGCCAGGGGGTGGGTGGGTTTGGCTACACCTTC
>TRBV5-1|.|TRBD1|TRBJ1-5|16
CASSLTGDLSNQPQHF
TGCGCCAGCAGCTTGACAGGGGATCTTAGCAATCAGCCCCAGCATTTT
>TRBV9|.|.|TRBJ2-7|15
CASSISWASSYEQYF
TGTGCCAGCTCGATCTCTTGGGCCTCTTCCTACGAGCAGTACTTC